Below, 20 T cell receptor beta chains from the same sample are listed, as sequenced in a study of blood T cell repertoires in COVID-19. Produced via immunoSEQ multiplex PCR; TCRdb's table is partial and in-frame only. The sample holds about 36,000 clones; roughly 78% are singletons and the top ten take less than 40%. The sample consisted of peripheral blood. The receptors originated from a man aged 60 to 69 with acute or convalescent COVID-19.

The chain has TRBV7-8 and TRBJ1-1; possibly TRBD1 for D (6 bases). V was trimmed by 5 bases and J by 1 base, leaving 17 bases between them. This CDR3 comprises 16 residues. Germline V gives CDR1 SGHVS, CDR2 FQNEAQ. CDR3 protein: CASSPVTWDKNTEAFF. The CDR3 DNA is TGTGCCAGCAGCCCAGTAACCTGGGACAAGAACACTGAAGCTTTCTTT.

The chain has TRBV6-1 and TRBJ1-4, with unresolved D. The germline V and J ends were trimmed by 0 bases and 6 bases, with 11 bases remaining between them. CDR1 is MNHNS, CDR2 SASEGT, per germline. This CDR3 comprises 15 residues. Written as DNA, the CDR3 is TGTGCCAGCAGTGAAGCCGAGACACTTGATGAAAAACTGTTTTTT. Translated, it gives CASSEAETLDEKLFF.

The V call is TRBV2, the J call TRBJ1-5, with a weak D call TRBD1 (6 bases). This CDR3 region has 14 residues. V lost 7 bases and J 2 bases, leaving 12 bases between the germline ends. The germline CDR1 and CDR2 sequences are SNHLY and FYNNEI. The CDR3 is CASTGDGGNQPQHF. DNA for the CDR3: TGTGCCAGCACAGGGGATGGGGGCAATCAGCCCCAGCATTTT.

This chain uses TRBV20-1 with TRBJ1-1, with D unclear. The CDR3 is made up of 15 amino acids. The germline CDR1 and CDR2 sequences are DFQATT and SNEGSKA (reference sequence). Trimming shortened V by 3 bases and J by 5 bases, and 19 bases separated the two germline ends. In DNA, the CDR3 is TGCAGTGCTAGTAGTGGGGTCTGGACTTTGACTGAAGCTTTCTTT. Translation: CSASSGVWTLTEAFF.

The chain links TRBV7-2 to TRBJ2-2; tentatively, D is TRBD2 (7 bases). The CDR3 totals 15 residues. V lost 6 bases and J 4 bases, leaving 15 bases between the germline ends. The germline V gene has CDR1 SGHTA and CDR2 FQGNSA. In nucleotides, the CDR3 is TGTGCCAGCAGACGGGGAGGGGGTGTCACCGGGGAGCTGTTTTTT. This encodes CASRRGGGVTGELFF.

This clone was counted only a few times. The chain combines TRBV3-1 (or the pseudogene TRBV3-2) with TRBJ2-7; no definite D call. V lost 0 bases and J lost 0, with 3 bases in between. CDR1 is LGHDT and CDR2 is YNNKEL in the germline V gene (reference sequence). The CDR3 has 13 amino acids. This CDR3 is CASSQDSSYEQYF. The CDR3 nucleotides are TGTGCCAGCAGCCAAGACTCCTCCTACGAGCAGTACTTC.

The J gene is TRBJ2-5, the V gene TRBV5-4; no definite D call. The CDR3 spans 11 residues. Trimming took 4 bases from V and 7 from J, leaving 8 bases between them. Per germline, CDR1 SGHNT and CDR2 YYREEE (reference sequence). The CDR3 nucleotides read TGTGCCAGCAGCAGAACCGGGACCCAGTACTTC. Translation: CASSRTGTQYF.

V gene TRBV4-1 combines with J gene TRBJ1-2; the match to TRBD1 covers 8 bases. The length of the CDR3 is 15 residues. Per the germline V gene, CDR1 is MGHRA and CDR2 is YSYEKL. Germline trimming cut 5 bases from V and 2 bases from J; bases unmatched to any gene: 7. The CDR3 DNA sequence: TGCGCCAGCAGCGCACCGGGACAGGTCAACTATGGCTACACCTTC. Translation gives CASSAPGQVNYGYTF.

This clone has just a few counts. The chain couples TRBV5-1 to TRBJ1-1, with 9 bases matching TRBD1. Germline V gives CDR1 SGHRS, CDR2 YFSETQ. V was clipped by 0 bases and J by 1 base; unmatched bases: 4. The CDR3 totals 16 residues. The CDR3 DNA reads as TGCGCCAGCAGCTTGGACGGGACAGGGAAGAACACTGAAGCTTTCTTT. It is translated as CASSLDGTGKNTEAFF. Together with reference TRBV5-1 and TRBJ1-1, the CDR3 gives the full variable domain: KAGVTQTPRYLIKTRGQQVTLSCSPISGHRSVSWYQQTPGQGLQFLFEYFSETQRNKGNFPGRFSGRQFSNSRSEMNVSTLELGDSALYLCASSLDGTGKNTEAFFGQGTRLTVV.

This clone appeared a few times. This chain joins TRBV9 and TRBJ1-1; D remains ambiguous. The V end was cut by 2 bases, the J end by 3 bases, with 11 bases between. The CDR3 is 14 amino acids. The germline gives CDR1 SGDLS, CDR2 YYNGEE. The CDR3 is CASSVSYGDTEAFF. As DNA, the CDR3 is TGTGCCAGCAGCGTTAGTTACGGGGACACTGAAGCTTTCTTT.

The chain couples TRBV6-1 to TRBJ2-7, with 7 bases lining up with TRBD2. This CDR3 comprises 17 residues. Losses at the gene ends were 4 bases for V and 4 bases for J; bases not matched to a gene: 16. Germline assignment: CDR1 MNHNS and CDR2 SASEGT. The CDR3 nucleotides are TGTGCCAGCAGTGGGTTCCCCCTCGGGGGGACTTTGTACGAGCAGTACTTC. This encodes CASSGFPLGGTLYEQYF.

This clone was seen many times. The rearrangement uses TRBV28 and TRBJ2-1, with D unresolved. In germline, CDR1 is MDHEN, CDR2 SYDVKM. Trimming took 3 bases from V and 0 from J, leaving 9 bases between them. CDR3 size: 15 residues. For the CDR3, the DNA is TGTGCCAGCAGTTTCAGCGTTAGCTCCTACAATGAGCAGTTCTTC. It codes for CASSFSVSSYNEQFF. Based on the CDR3 plus reference TRBV28 and TRBJ2-1, the full variable domain is DVKVTQSSRYLVKRTGEKVFLECVQDMDHENMFWYRQDPGLGLRLIYFSYDVKMKEKGDIPEGYSVSREKKERFSLILESASTNQTSMYLCASSFSVSSYNEQFFGPGTRLTVL.

The V gene is TRBV11-3, the J gene TRBJ2-1; 9 positions match TRBD2. The CDR3 consists of 19 residues. Germline values: CDR1 SGHNT, CDR2 YENEEA. V lost 5 bases to trimming and J lost 2 bases; unmatched junction nucleotides: 16. The CDR3 sequence is CASSGRTARGRETYNEQFF. CDR3 sequence (DNA): TGTGCCAGCAGCGGACGGACGGCTCGCGGGAGGGAAACCTACAATGAGCAGTTCTTC.

The chain joins TRBV7-9 to TRBJ2-3; 14 bases agree with TRBD2. Trimming at V came to 5 bases and at J to 4 bases, leaving 5 bases not matched to a gene. This CDR3 has 16 residues. Germline loops: CDR1 SEHNR, CDR2 FQNEAQ (reference sequence). The CDR3 DNA reads as TGTGCCAGCAGCAGACTAGCGGGAGGGTTGTCAGATACGCAGTATTTT. It is translated as CASSRLAGGLSDTQYF.

The genes are TRBV19 and TRBJ2-7, with 7 nucleotides matching TRBD2. This CDR3 contains 15 residues. CDR1 and CDR2 (germline): LNHDA, SQIVND (reference sequence). The V gene end was trimmed by 4 bases and the J gene end by 2 bases; junction bases not matched to a gene: 8. The CDR3: CASSRASGGPYEQYF. In nucleotides, the CDR3 is TGTGCCAGTAGTAGGGCTAGCGGAGGTCCCTACGAGCAGTACTTC.

J is TRBJ1-1 and V is TRBV4-2, with 8 bases matching TRBD1. The CDR3 extends over 15 amino acids. Germline V CDR1 and CDR2: LGHNA, YNFKEQ. V was pared by 3 bases and J by 2 bases, with 5 bases of the junction left unmatched. CDR3 nucleotide sequence: TGTGCCAGCAGCCAGCTGACAGGGGTAAACACTGAAGCTTTCTTT. Protein: CASSQLTGVNTEAFF.

V is TRBV9 and J is TRBJ2-1; TRBD2 matches 14 bases. The CDR3 is made up of 16 amino acids. CDR1 is SGDLS and CDR2 is YYNGEE in the germline V gene. With V trimmed by 4 bases and J by 4 bases, 4 bases remained unmatched. CDR3 sequence (DNA): TGTGCCAGCAGCCCGGGACTAGCGGGAGTATACAATGAGCAGTTCTTC. Translating gives CASSPGLAGVYNEQFF.

The rearrangement joins TRBV6-5 to TRBJ1-2; no clear D. V dropped 6 bases and J dropped 0 bases, with 8 bases sitting between them. The germline gives CDR1 MNHEY, CDR2 SVGAGI. CDR3 size: 13 residues. The CDR3 is CASRNTANYGYTF. CDR3 nucleotides: TGTGCCAGCAGAAACACAGCTAACTATGGCTACACCTTC.

The rearrangement links TRBV5-1 to TRBJ1-2; TRBD1 aligns across 7 bases. V trimming: 1 base; J trimming: 8 bases; junction bases outside the gene matches: 8. This CDR3 has 14 amino acids. Germline-derived CDR1 and CDR2 are SGHRS and YFSETQ. CDR3 in amino acids: CASSLNEGAGGYTF. CDR3 in DNA: TGCGCCAGCAGCTTGAACGAGGGGGCGGGAGGCTACACCTTC.

The chain joins TRBV5-5 to TRBJ1-3; a possible D gene is TRBD1 (5 bases). The CDR3 sequence is 16 residues long. Germline assignment: CDR1 SGHKS and CDR2 YYEKEE (reference sequence). Trimming shortened V by 2 bases and J by 4 bases, and 16 bases separated the two germline ends. The CDR3 DNA reads TGTGCCAGCAGCTTAAGGGTAGGGGCTACCGGAAACACCATATATTTT. As protein: CASSLRVGATGNTIYF.